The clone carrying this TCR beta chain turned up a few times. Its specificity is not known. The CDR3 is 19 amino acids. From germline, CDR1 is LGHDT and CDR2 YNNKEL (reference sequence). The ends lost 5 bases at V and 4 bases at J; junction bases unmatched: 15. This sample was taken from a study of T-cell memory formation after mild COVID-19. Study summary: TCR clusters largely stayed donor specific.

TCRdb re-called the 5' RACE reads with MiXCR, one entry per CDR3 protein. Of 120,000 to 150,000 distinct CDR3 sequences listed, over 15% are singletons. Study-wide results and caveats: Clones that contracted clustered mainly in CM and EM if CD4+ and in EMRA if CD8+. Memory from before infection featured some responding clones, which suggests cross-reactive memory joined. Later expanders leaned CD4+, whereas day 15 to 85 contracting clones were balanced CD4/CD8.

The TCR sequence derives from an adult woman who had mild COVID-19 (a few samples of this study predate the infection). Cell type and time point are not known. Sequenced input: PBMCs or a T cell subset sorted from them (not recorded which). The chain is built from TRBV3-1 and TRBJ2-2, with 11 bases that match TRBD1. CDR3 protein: CASSKKPRDRGSSTGELFF. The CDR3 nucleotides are TGTGCCAGCAGCAAAAAGCCCCGGGACAGGGGGTCGTCCACCGGGGAGCTGTTTTTT.